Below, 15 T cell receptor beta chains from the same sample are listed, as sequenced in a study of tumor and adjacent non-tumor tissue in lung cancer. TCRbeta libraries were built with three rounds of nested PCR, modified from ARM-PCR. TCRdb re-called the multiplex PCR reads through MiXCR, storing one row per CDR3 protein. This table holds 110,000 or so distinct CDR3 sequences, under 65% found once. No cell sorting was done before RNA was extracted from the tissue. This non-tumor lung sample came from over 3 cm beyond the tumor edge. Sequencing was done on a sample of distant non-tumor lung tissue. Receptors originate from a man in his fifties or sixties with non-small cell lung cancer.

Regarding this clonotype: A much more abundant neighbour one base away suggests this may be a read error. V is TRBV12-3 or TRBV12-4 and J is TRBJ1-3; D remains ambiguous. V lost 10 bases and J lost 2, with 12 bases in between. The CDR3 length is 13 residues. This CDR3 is CANSLTAGNTIYF. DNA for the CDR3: TGTGCCAACAGCCTTACGGCTGGAAACACCATATATTTT.

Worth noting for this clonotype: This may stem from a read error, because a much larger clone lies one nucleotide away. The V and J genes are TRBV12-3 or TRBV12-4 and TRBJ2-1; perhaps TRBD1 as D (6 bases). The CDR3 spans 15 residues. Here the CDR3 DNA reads TGTGCCAACAGTTTAGACAGGCGTGCCTACAATGAGCAGTTCTTC. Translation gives CANSLDRRAYNEQFF.

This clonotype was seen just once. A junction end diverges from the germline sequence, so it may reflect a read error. The CDR3 region has the DNA TGCTGTGCATGTACAGGGGATGGCTACACCTTC. Translated: CCACTGDGYTF. The rearrangement links TRBV20-1 to TRBJ1-2; TRBD1 matches at 7 bases. This CDR3 spans 11 amino acids. CDR1 is DFQATT and CDR2 is SNEGSKA in the germline V gene (reference sequence).

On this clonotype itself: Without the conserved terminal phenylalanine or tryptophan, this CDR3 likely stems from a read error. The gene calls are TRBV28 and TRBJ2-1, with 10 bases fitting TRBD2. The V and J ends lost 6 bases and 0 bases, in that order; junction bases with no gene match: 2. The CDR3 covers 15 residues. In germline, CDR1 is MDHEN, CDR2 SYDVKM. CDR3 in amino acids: CASRSSGSSYNEQFL. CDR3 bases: TGTGCCAGCAGGTCTAGCGGGAGCTCCTACAATGAGCAGTTCCTC.

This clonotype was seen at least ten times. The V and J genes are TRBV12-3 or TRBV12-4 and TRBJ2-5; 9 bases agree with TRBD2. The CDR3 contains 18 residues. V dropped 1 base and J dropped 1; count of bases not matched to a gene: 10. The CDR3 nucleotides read TGTGCCAGCAGTTTAGACCCAAGTAGCGGGGGAAGCCAAGAGACCCAGTACTTC. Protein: CASSLDPSSGGSQETQYF.

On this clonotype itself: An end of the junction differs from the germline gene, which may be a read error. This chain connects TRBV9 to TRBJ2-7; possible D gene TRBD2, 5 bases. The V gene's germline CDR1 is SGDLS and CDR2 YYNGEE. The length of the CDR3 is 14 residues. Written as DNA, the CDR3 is TGTGCCAGCAGCGTGAGGACTGCTGCCTACGAGCACTACTTC. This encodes CASSVRTAAYEHYF.

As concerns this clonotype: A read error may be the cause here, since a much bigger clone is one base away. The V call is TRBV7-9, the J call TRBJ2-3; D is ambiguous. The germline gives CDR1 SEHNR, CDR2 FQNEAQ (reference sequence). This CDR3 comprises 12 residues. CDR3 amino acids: CTSSVFTDTQYF. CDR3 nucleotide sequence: TGTACCAGCAGCGTATTCACCGATACGCAGTATTTT.

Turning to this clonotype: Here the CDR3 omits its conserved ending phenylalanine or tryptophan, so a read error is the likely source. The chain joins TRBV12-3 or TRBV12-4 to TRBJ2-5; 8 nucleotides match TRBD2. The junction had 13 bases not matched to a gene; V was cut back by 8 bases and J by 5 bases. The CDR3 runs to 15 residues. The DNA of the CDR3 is TGTGCCAGCTGTTCGCCGAGCGGGGGCCGGGAGACCCAGTACTTG. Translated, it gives CASCSPSGGRETQYL.

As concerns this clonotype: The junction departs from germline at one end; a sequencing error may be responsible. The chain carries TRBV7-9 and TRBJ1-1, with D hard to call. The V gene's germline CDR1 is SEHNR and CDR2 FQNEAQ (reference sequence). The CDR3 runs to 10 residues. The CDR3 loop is CASTCTKAFF. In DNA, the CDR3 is TGTGCCAGCACCTGCACTAAAGCTTTCTTT.

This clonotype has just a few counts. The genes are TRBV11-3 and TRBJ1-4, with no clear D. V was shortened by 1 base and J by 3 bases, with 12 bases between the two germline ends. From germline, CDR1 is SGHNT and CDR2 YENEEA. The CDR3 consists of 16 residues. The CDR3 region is CASSLVGGTSNEKLFF. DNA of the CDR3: TGTGCCAGCAGCTTAGTAGGTGGAACGTCTAATGAAAAACTGTTTTTT.

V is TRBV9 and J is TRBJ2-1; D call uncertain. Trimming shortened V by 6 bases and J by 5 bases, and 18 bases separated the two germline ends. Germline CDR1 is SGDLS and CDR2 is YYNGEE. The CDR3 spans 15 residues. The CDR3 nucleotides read TGTGCCAGCACCCTGGGCTCTATGGGCGACAATGAGCAGTTCTTC. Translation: CASTLGSMGDNEQFF.

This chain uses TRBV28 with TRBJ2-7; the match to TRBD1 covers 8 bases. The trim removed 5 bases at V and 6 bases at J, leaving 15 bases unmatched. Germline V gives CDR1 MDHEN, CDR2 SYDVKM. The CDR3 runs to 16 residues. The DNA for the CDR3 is TGTGCCAGCAGTCCCCTCCAAGTTGGACAGGGAGGCGAGCAGTACTTC. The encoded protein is CASSPLQVGQGGEQYF. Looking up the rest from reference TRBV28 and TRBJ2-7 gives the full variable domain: DVKVTQSSRYLVKRTGEKVFLECVQDMDHENMFWYRQDPGLGLRLIYFSYDVKMKEKGDIPEGYSVSREKKERFSLILESASTNQTSMYLCASSPLQVGQGGEQYFGPGTRLTVT.

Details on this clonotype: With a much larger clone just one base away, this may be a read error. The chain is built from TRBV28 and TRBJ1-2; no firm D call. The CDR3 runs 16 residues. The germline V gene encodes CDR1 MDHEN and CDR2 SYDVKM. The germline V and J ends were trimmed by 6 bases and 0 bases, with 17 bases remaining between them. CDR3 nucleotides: TGTGCCAGCAGACTAAGTGGAGTGGCAGCTAACTATGGCTACACCTTC. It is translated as CASRLSGVAANYGYTF.

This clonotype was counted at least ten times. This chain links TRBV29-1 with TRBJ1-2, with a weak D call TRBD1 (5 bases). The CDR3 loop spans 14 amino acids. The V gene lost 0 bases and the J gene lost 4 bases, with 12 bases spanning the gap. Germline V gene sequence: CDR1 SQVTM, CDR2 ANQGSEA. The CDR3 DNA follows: TGCAGCGTTGAAGATCTTGCAGGGTCCTATGGCTACACCTTC. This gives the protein CSVEDLAGSYGYTF.

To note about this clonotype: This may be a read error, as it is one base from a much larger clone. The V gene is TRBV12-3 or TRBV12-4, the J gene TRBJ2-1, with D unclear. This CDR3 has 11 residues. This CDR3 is CASSIYNGQFF. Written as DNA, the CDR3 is TGTGCCAGCAGTATCTACAATGGGCAGTTCTTC.